This T cell receptor beta chain was captured in a study of T-cell memory formation after mild COVID-19. Study as a whole: Clusters of TCRs were largely donor specific.

In this sample, this clonotype turned up a few times. Its antigen is undetermined. TCR alpha and TCR beta cDNA libraries carrying sample barcodes and UMIs were produced by 5'RACE using constant-segment primers. Via MiXCR, TCRdb re-called the 5' RACE reads, giving one row per CDR3 protein. The sample records about 200,000 distinct CDR3 sequences, under 20% being singletons. Overall study findings and caveats: Contracting CD4+ clones were located mainly in CM and EM, and CD8+ clones in EMRA. Clonal second-wave expansions that peaked on day 37 had unconfirmed SARS-CoV-2 specificity.

The germline CDR1 and CDR2 sequences are MNHEY and SVGAGI. V was pared by 4 bases and J by 8 bases, with 9 bases of the junction left unmatched. The CDR3 spans 16 residues. V is TRBV6-5 and J is TRBJ2-1, with 12 positions matching TRBD2. This clonotype originated in an adult woman who had mild COVID-19 (a few samples of this study predate the infection). Cell type and time point are not known. The sample was PBMCs or a T cell subset sorted from them (not recorded which). The chain's CDR3 is CASSSRLAGVLDEQFF. In nucleotides, the CDR3 is TGTGCCAGCAGTTCCAGACTAGCGGGGGTTTTGGATGAGCAGTTCTTC.